This T cell receptor (beta chain) was sequenced in a study of cytomegalovirus exposure and HLA in healthy donors. Notes on the study in general: A later look showed TCR association rates differing by HLA locus, highest for DRB1 and lowest for HLA-C. Specific recognition of CMV antigens was confirmed in vitro for a few chains (all CMV-associated). Presence/absence analyses assumed roughly uniform sequencing depth across donors, which may not hold.

This clone was seen once. No antigen is known for it. Researchers ran the PCR with 60 Vbeta and 13 Jbeta primers. This table comes from immunoSEQ multiplex PCR, and its TCRdb copy is limited to in-frame clones, with some not included. The data show some 140,000 clones, roughly three quarters seen once. V was trimmed by 1 base and J by 1 base, leaving 13 bases between them. The germline gives CDR1 LNHDA, CDR2 SQIVND (reference sequence). The CDR3 has 16 residues. Sequenced input: PBMCs. This chain joins TRBV19 and TRBJ1-1, with a weak D call TRBD1 (6 bases). This TCR came from a woman in her forties in good health and CMV-seronegative. CDR3 nucleotide sequence: TGTGCCAGTAGTATAGGCCTAAAACAGGGGAACACTGAAGCTTTCTTT. Encoded protein: CASSIGLKQGNTEAFF. Full variable domain (outside the CDR3, taken from reference TRBV19 and TRBJ1-1): DGGITQSPKYLFRKEGQNVTLSCEQNLNHDAMYWYRQDPGQGLRLIYYSQIVNDFQKGDIAEGYSVSREKKESFPLTVTSAQKNPTAFYLCASSIGLKQGNTEAFFGQGTRLTVV.